This TCR beta chain was found in a study of a mutant IDH1 vaccine in newly diagnosed glioma. This sample's time point: week 23, last vaccination. Mutant IDH1 20-mer peptide, at 300 ug, made up each vaccine dose, with topical imiquimod. Astrocytomas found in donors were new, WHO grade 3 or 4, IDH1-mutant and ATRX-lost. The CDR3 spans 14 residues. V was pared by 4 bases and J by 4 bases, with 13 bases between. The germline V gene encodes CDR1 MNHNS and CDR2 SASEGT. Worth noting for this clone: Its target is not known.

The protocol was immunoSEQ multiplex PCR, while the TCRdb copy is restricted to in-frame clones and leaves out a portion. Here the sample spans about 65,000 clones, more than 75% being singletons. The clonotype was recovered from a man aged 25 to 40 with glioma. This chain connects TRBV6-1 to TRBJ1-1; maybe TRBD1 (6 bases). Sequences were derived from PBMCs, sampled from a glioma patient whose treatment included an IDH1 peptide vaccine. The DNA for the CDR3 is TGTGCCAGCAGTGCGGGGGGGCAGAGCACTGAAGCTTTCTTT. Translating it yields CASSAGGQSTEAFF.